These 11 T cell receptor beta chains came from one sample sequenced in a study of cytomegalovirus exposure and HLA in healthy donors. PCR employed 60 Vbeta and 13 Jbeta primers. The protocol was immunoSEQ multiplex PCR, while the TCRdb copy is restricted to in-frame clones and leaves out a portion. The table has roughly 180,000 clones, around 72% seen once. Sequenced material: PBMCs. These TCRs come from a female donor in good health and CMV-seronegative.

The rearrangement joins TRBV5-1 to TRBJ2-7; 12 bases are a match to TRBD2. Germline V gene lookup returns CDR1 SGHRS and CDR2 YFSETQ. The CDR3 totals 16 residues. J lost 0 bases, V lost 4 bases, and 5 bases had no gene match. The CDR3 reads CASSVGLAGISYEQYF. Written as DNA, the CDR3 is TGCGCCAGCAGCGTTGGACTAGCGGGAATCTCCTACGAGCAGTACTTC.

The chain links TRBV11-2 to TRBJ1-2; 9 bases are a match to TRBD1. The CDR3 covers 18 residues. Trimming at V came to 5 bases and at J to 1 base, leaving 14 bases not matched to a gene. Germline loops: CDR1 SGHAT, CDR2 FQNNGV. For the CDR3, the DNA is TGTGCCAGCAGCAGTCGAACGAGGGACAGGGTAGTTAACTATGGCTACACCTTC. This encodes CASSSRTRDRVVNYGYTF.

This clone has a handful of counts. CDR3 coding DNA: TGTGCCAGCAGCGTAGGGCTAGACTTCAACAATGAGCAGTTCTTC. Translation gives CASSVGLDFNNEQFF. V and J are TRBV9 and TRBJ2-1, with no clear D. The CDR3 is made up of 15 amino acids. Germline V lookup: CDR1 SGDLS, CDR2 YYNGEE. The V end lost 0 bases, the J end lost 5 bases, and 12 bases lay between the germline ends.

This clone occurred once. The chain uses TRBV15 and TRBJ1-5; tentative D call: TRBD1 (6 bases). V gave up 1 base and J gave up 3 bases, with 19 bases separating them. The CDR3 is 18 residues long. Germline-derived CDR1 and CDR2 are LNHNV and YYDKDF (reference sequence). The CDR3 region is CATSRVVGQTASNQPQHF. CDR3 nucleotides: TGTGCCACCAGCAGAGTTGTAGGACAGACAGCGTCCAATCAGCCCCAGCATTTT.

The V gene is TRBV4-3, the J gene TRBJ1-1, with TRBD1 as a possible D gene (5 bases). This CDR3 region has 15 residues. CDR1 and CDR2 from the germline V gene are LGHNA and YSLEER. The V gene lost 3 bases and the J gene lost 7 bases, with 18 bases spanning the gap. The CDR3 DNA sequence: TGCGCCAGCAGCCAGGAAGAAGGGGTGGAGGGTGAAGCTTTCTTT. Its translation: CASSQEEGVEGEAFF.

This rearrangement joins TRBV7-6 to TRBJ2-1; 9 bases map to TRBD2. The CDR3 consists of 18 residues. The germline gives CDR1 SGHVS, CDR2 FNYEAQ. Unmatched junction bases numbered 9, after V lost 1 base and J lost 2 bases. The CDR3 DNA is TGTGCCAGCAGCTTAGTCCTAGCGGGGCCAGGTCCCTACAATGAGCAGTTCTTC. Amino acids: CASSLVLAGPGPYNEQFF.

The V call is TRBV13, the J call TRBJ2-7; no firm D call. V lost 1 base and J lost 0, with 7 bases in between. The CDR3 totals 14 residues. Germline CDR1 is PRHDT and CDR2 is FYEKMQ (reference sequence). The DNA of the CDR3 is TGTGCCAGCAGCTTAGAATCTCCCTCCTACGAGCAGTACTTC. It is translated as CASSLESPSYEQYF.

The chain has TRBV27 and TRBJ2-7; 8 bases agree with TRBD2. V was clipped by 7 bases and J by 3 bases; unmatched bases: 11. CDR3 size: 15 residues. CDR1 and CDR2 from the germline V gene are MNHEY and SMNVEV (reference sequence). The CDR3 sequence: CASIGNREGGYEQYF. In DNA form, the CDR3 reads TGTGCCAGCATAGGGAACCGGGAGGGGGGCTACGAGCAGTACTTC.

This clone occurred once. This sequence joins TRBV18 and TRBJ2-7; the match to TRBD1 covers 7 bases. The CDR3 consists of 13 residues. Trimming cost V 8 bases and J 6 bases; bases outside gene matches: 10. The germline V gene has CDR1 KGHSH and CDR2 LQKENI. CDR3 sequence reads: CASLRQGAGEQYF. CDR3 coding DNA: TGTGCCAGCCTGCGACAGGGTGCGGGCGAGCAGTACTTC.

The chain is built from TRBV4-3 and TRBJ1-2; D unclear. Germline assignment: CDR1 LGHNA and CDR2 YSLEER. V was pared by 4 bases and J by 4 bases, with 16 bases between. The CDR3 has 15 residues. The CDR3 DNA follows: TGCGCCAGCAGCCCTGCGGGAGGAACCACCTATGGCTACACCTTC. Translation gives CASSPAGGTTYGYTF.

This chain uses TRBV5-1 with TRBJ2-7; D perhaps matches TRBD1 (6 bases). CDR1 and CDR2 from the germline V gene are SGHRS and YFSETQ. CDR3 length: 19 amino acids. V was cut by 2 bases and J by 0 bases, with 24 bases left in between. The CDR3 DNA sequence: TGCGCCAGCAGCTTCCGACCACTTAAAACGACAGGTCTCTCCTACGAGCAGTACTTC. Protein product: CASSFRPLKTTGLSYEQYF.